This T cell receptor beta chain was observed in a study of blood T cells in healthy people across ages. Study-level points and caveats: PBMCs that were unsorted prevented a conclusive naive versus antigen-experienced comparison. Higher diversity, along with more naive CD4+ cells, distinguished long-lived donors from aged donors.

Healthy individuals of Caucasian origin from Russia, aged roughly 6 to 100, served as donors. Germline values: CDR1 SGHRS, CDR2 YFSETQ. The CDR3 length is 15 residues. Deletions cut 4 bases from V and 2 bases from J, with 10 bases between. A second about 7 to 12 cycle PCR used barcoded and J-beta primers. Every single cDNA molecule received a tag from a template-switch adaptor with 12 random nucleotides. TCRdb reanalysed the 5' RACE reads using MiXCR and keeps one entry per CDR3 protein. This table has 1.2 million to 1.5 million distinct CDR3 sequences, 59% appearing once. This clonotype was found a few times. The antigen is not known.

This rearrangement joins TRBV5-1 to TRBJ1-6; unclear D gene. Material: blood. This TCR derives from a man aged 18 to 29 in good health. DNA of the CDR3: TGCGCCAGCAGCCCTGGAACGGCCTATAATTCACCCCTCCACTTT. Amino acids: CASSPGTAYNSPLHF.